This T cell receptor beta chain was observed in a study of CXCR3-negative and CXCR3-positive naive CD8 T cells. Overall study findings and caveats: Between one naive subset and the other, surface CD5 was comparable, and TCR strength was inferred from TRB CDR3 properties.

All TRB cDNA libraries came from 5' RACE performed with UMI labels. TCRdb re-called the 5' RACE reads, yielding one record per CDR3 amino acid sequence without DNA. Listed are tens of thousands of distinct CDR3 sequences; 1.6% falls within the top ten. The germline V gene has CDR1 SEHNR and CDR2 FQNEAQ (reference sequence). This CDR3 has 14 amino acids. As regards this clonotype: Its antigen is not identified.

The specimen was naive CXCR3- CD8+ T cells from blood. The subset is: CD45RO-CCR7+CD27+CD95- naive CD8+ T cells lacking CXCR3 (TNR3-). This TCR came from a human donor in good health. Some clones in this sample may be carry-over from other donors' samples. The rearrangement links TRBV7-9 to TRBJ2-5; the TRBD1 assignment by TCRdb is unverifiable without DNA. This CDR3 reads CASSLSTGPETQYF.